A single sample gave rise to the 28 T cell receptor beta chains below, sequenced in a study of blood T cell repertoires in COVID-19. The method was immunoSEQ multiplex PCR; TCRdb's version includes in-frame clones alone and lacks a portion of them. The repertoire includes fewer than 95,000 clones, about 90% of them detected once, and approximately 15% sits in the top ten. The sequencing sample was made of peripheral blood. These receptors originate from a male donor with acute or convalescent COVID-19.

This rearrangement joins TRBV18 to TRBJ2-1; possible D gene TRBD1, 5 bases. V was cut by 3 bases and J by 0 bases, with 18 bases left in between. Germline V gives CDR1 KGHSH, CDR2 LQKENI. The CDR3 sequence is 18 residues long. The CDR3 nucleotides read TGTGCCAGCTCACCGGCTGGTCGAGACAGAAGCTCCTACAATGAGCAGTTCTTC. Translating it yields CASSPAGRDRSSYNEQFF. The full variable domain, rest sourced from reference TRBV18 and TRBJ2-1, is NAGVMQNPRHLVRRRGQEARLRCSPMKGHSHVYWYRQLPEEGLKFMVYLQKENIIDESGMPKERFSAEFPKEGPSILRIQQVVRGDSAAYFCASSPAGRDRSSYNEQFFGPGTRLTVL.

CDR3 DNA: TGTGCTAGTGTCAAGGACAGAGCTAGCACAGATACGCAGTATTTT. It encodes CASVKDRASTDTQYF. The chain uses TRBV12-5 and TRBJ2-3; maybe TRBD1 (6 bases). This CDR3 has 15 amino acids. Germline V CDR1 and CDR2: LGHNT, FRNRAP. Trimming left V 7 bases short and J 0 bases short, with 14 bases between.

The chain combines TRBV5-1 with TRBJ2-1, with D maybe TRBD2 (5 bases). V was clipped by 4 bases and J by 8 bases, with 22 bases between them. This CDR3 has 16 residues. CDR1 and CDR2 (germline): SGHRS, YFSETQ. DNA for the CDR3: TGCGCCAGCAGCCCCGACGGAGGAGGAGGTTTCGATGAGCAGTTCTTC. Its translation: CASSPDGGGGFDEQFF.

The chain couples TRBV11-3 to TRBJ2-5; TRBD1 is a possible D gene (6 bases). V gave up 1 base and J gave up 4 bases, with 10 bases separating them. There are 14 residues in the CDR3. The germline gives CDR1 SGHNT, CDR2 YENEEA. The CDR3 sequence: CASSLGGRGETQYF. For the CDR3, the DNA is TGTGCCAGCAGCTTAGGCGGCAGGGGAGAGACCCAGTACTTC.

This chain links TRBV9 with TRBJ2-2; 7 bases fit TRBD1. The germline V gene encodes CDR1 SGDLS and CDR2 YYNGEE. V trimming: 4 bases; J trimming: 3 bases; junction bases outside the gene matches: 12. The CDR3 has 17 amino acids. CDR3 sequence: CASSFKGGTLHTGELFF. DNA for the CDR3: TGTGCCAGCAGCTTTAAAGGGGGCACCCTTCACACCGGGGAGCTGTTTTTT.

This chain uses TRBV6-5 with TRBJ2-2; 8 bases map to TRBD1. Per the germline V gene, CDR1 is MNHEY and CDR2 is SVGAGI. V shed 7 bases and J 8 bases; nucleotides not matched to a gene: 9. This CDR3 spans 14 amino acids. The CDR3 DNA reads TGTGCCAGCAAAGCCGACAGGGGTGGAGGGGAGCTGTTTTTT. Its protein is CASKADRGGGELFF.

The V call is TRBV19, the J call TRBJ1-1; D is perhaps TRBD1 (6 bases). V shed 2 bases and J shed 1 base, with 14 bases lying between them. CDR1 and CDR2 (germline): LNHDA, SQIVND (reference sequence). The CDR3 sequence is 16 residues long. The CDR3 here is CASSIFGGASNTEAFF. The CDR3 DNA is TGTGCCAGTAGTATATTCGGGGGGGCTTCGAACACTGAAGCTTTCTTT.

The rearrangement links TRBV7-2 to TRBJ1-5; the D gene is possibly TRBD1 (5 bases). V lost 8 bases and J lost 6, with 20 bases in between. Germline lookup yields CDR1 SGHTA and CDR2 FQGNSA. This CDR3 is 15 amino acids long. CDR3 DNA sequence: TGTGCCAGCGCTATGCGGGGGAACTTGGGTCAGCCCCAGCATTTT. This codes for CASAMRGNLGQPQHF.

The chain couples TRBV5-8 to TRBJ2-1, with 9 bases identical to TRBD1. The CDR3 spans 16 residues. The trim removed 2 bases at V and 3 bases at J, leaving 6 bases unmatched. Germline CDR1 and CDR2: SGHTS and YDEGEE. The CDR3 DNA follows: TGTGCCAGCAGCTTTCTTGGGACAGGGTACTACAATGAGCAGTTCTTC. Translated: CASSFLGTGYYNEQFF.

The chain carries TRBV2 and TRBJ2-7; 7 bases fit TRBD2. Germline V gene lookup returns CDR1 SNHLY and CDR2 FYNNEI. This CDR3 spans 14 amino acids. With 6 bases clipped from V and 2 bases from J, the junction kept 7 bases outside the gene matches. CDR3 nucleotide sequence: TGTGCCAGCAGAGGAAGCGGGGCTCCCTACGAGCAGTACTTC. Translating gives CASRGSGAPYEQYF.

The rearrangement joins TRBV12-3 or TRBV12-4 to TRBJ1-3; D is unresolved. The ends were cut back, 2 bases at V and 12 bases at J, with 11 bases in the middle. The CDR3 length is 12 residues. In DNA, the CDR3 is TGTGCCAGCAGTTTACGGCAGGAAGTCATATATTTT. Its protein is CASSLRQEVIYF.

This clone was seen only once. The chain is built from TRBV3-1 (or the pseudogene TRBV3-2) and TRBJ2-7; D is undetermined. V gave up 1 base and J gave up 3 bases, with 13 bases separating them. Germline CDR1 and CDR2: LGHDT and YNNKEL (reference sequence). The CDR3 consists of 15 residues. CDR3 sequence (DNA): TGTGCCAGCAGCCAAGTGCCTCTATACTTCTACGAGCAGTACTTC. Translating gives CASSQVPLYFYEQYF.

This clone was seen just once. This chain links TRBV6-2 or TRBV6-3 with TRBJ1-5; TRBD1 is a possible D gene (5 bases). V was shortened by 5 bases and J by 0 bases, with 14 bases between the two germline ends. Germline values: CDR1 MNHEY, CDR2 SVGEGT. CDR3 length: 16 amino acids. The CDR3 sequence is CASSPSRGNSNQPQHF. Here the CDR3 DNA reads TGTGCCAGCAGTCCCTCACGGGGGAATAGCAATCAGCCCCAGCATTTT.

The V and J genes are TRBV19 and TRBJ2-5; 7 nucleotides align to TRBD2. In germline, CDR1 is LNHDA, CDR2 SQIVND (reference sequence). The CDR3 runs to 15 residues. J was trimmed by 4 bases and V by 8 bases; bases with no gene match: 13. CDR3 DNA sequence: TGTGCCAGTCCGATGGGGATGAGGGAGGGAGAGACCCAGTACTTC. Translated: CASPMGMREGETQYF.

This clone occurred once. The chain links TRBV24-1 to TRBJ1-2; D possibly corresponds to TRBD1 (5 bases). Germline lookup yields CDR1 KGHDR and CDR2 SFDVKD. The germline V and J ends were trimmed by 4 bases and 4 bases, with 6 bases remaining between them. The length of the CDR3 is 12 residues. Here the CDR3 reads CATSETGYGYTF. CDR3 coding DNA: TGTGCCACCAGTGAAACAGGCTATGGCTACACCTTC.

The chain carries TRBV7-8 and TRBJ1-1, with D possibly matching TRBD1 (5 bases). The CDR3 contains 12 residues. Germline V gives CDR1 SGHVS, CDR2 FQNEAQ. V lost 5 bases and J 8 bases, leaving 12 bases between the germline ends. In DNA form, the CDR3 reads TGTGCCAGCAGCCAGTCGGGGGTGGAAGCTTTCTTT. Its protein product is CASSQSGVEAFF.

CDR3 DNA: TGTGCCTGGAGCCCCAGGAGGGGCATGAACACTGAAGCTTTCTTT. Its protein is CAWSPRRGMNTEAFF. The V gene is TRBV30, the J gene TRBJ1-1; D might be TRBD1 (5 bases). V was clipped by 3 bases and J by 0 bases, with 14 bases between them. In germline, CDR1 is GTSNPN, CDR2 SVGIG (reference sequence). The CDR3 has 15 residues.

The rearrangement links TRBV5-6 to TRBJ2-1; 13 positions agree with TRBD2. The CDR3 covers 18 residues. Germline V gene lookup returns CDR1 SGHDT and CDR2 YYEEEE. The V gene end was trimmed by 0 bases and the J gene end by 4 bases; junction bases not matched to a gene: 7. The CDR3 DNA sequence: TGTGCCAGCAGCTTGGGACTAGCGGGGGGTCCACGGTACAATGAGCAGTTCTTC. This codes for CASSLGLAGGPRYNEQFF.

The genes are TRBV5-1 and TRBJ1-1, with D unclear. The CDR3 sequence is 16 residues long. Germline lookup yields CDR1 SGHRS and CDR2 YFSETQ. With 2 bases removed from V and 7 bases from J, the gap between germline ends came to 21 bases. This CDR3 reads CASSLSSQAQLLEAFF. CDR3 coding DNA: TGCGCCAGCAGCTTAAGTAGTCAGGCTCAACTTCTTGAAGCTTTCTTT.

This chain uses TRBV6-5 with TRBJ1-2; 10 bases agree with TRBD1. From germline, CDR1 is MNHEY and CDR2 SVGAGI. The CDR3 is 14 residues long. With 5 bases clipped from V and 8 bases from J, the junction kept 8 bases outside the gene matches. Here the CDR3 DNA reads TGTGCCAGCAGTCCCGCCGGGACAGGGGAGGGCTACACCTTC. Its translation: CASSPAGTGEGYTF.

This rearrangement joins TRBV7-2 to TRBJ1-5, with TRBD1 matching over 9 bases. J lost 3 bases, V lost 2 bases, and 2 bases had no gene match. The CDR3 consists of 15 residues. Looked up from germline, CDR1 is SGHTA and CDR2 is FQGNSA. Here the CDR3 reads CASSLIQGANQPQHF. The CDR3 DNA follows: TGTGCCAGCAGCTTAATACAGGGGGCCAATCAGCCCCAGCATTTT.

The V and J genes are TRBV6-1 and TRBJ1-1, with 12 bases fitting TRBD1. The CDR3 runs to 19 residues. With V trimmed by 2 bases and J by 4 bases, 14 bases remained unmatched. Germline loops: CDR1 MNHNS, CDR2 SASEGT. CDR3 bases: TGTGCCAGCAGTGAATTCCCCACCGGGACAGGGGGCGCGAGCACTGAAGCTTTCTTT. It codes for CASSEFPTGTGGASTEAFF.

In regard to this clone: A read error may account for a junction end that differs from germline. The J gene is TRBJ1-6, the V gene TRBV6-1, with 7 bases lining up with TRBD1. The CDR3 spans 16 residues. CDR1 is MNHNS, CDR2 SASEGT, per germline. CDR3 bases: TGTGCCGGCAGTGCCGCCGGGACAGACTATAATTCACCCCTCCACTTT. Translating it yields CAGSAAGTDYNSPLHF.

V and J are TRBV18 and TRBJ2-5; D unresolved. The germline V gene has CDR1 KGHSH and CDR2 LQKENI. V was clipped by 2 bases and J by 0 bases, with 4 bases between them. The CDR3 length is 13 residues. CDR3: CASSPSHQETQYF. DNA of the CDR3: TGTGCCAGCTCACCAAGCCACCAAGAGACCCAGTACTTC. The full variable domain, completed using reference TRBV18 and TRBJ2-5, is NAGVMQNPRHLVRRRGQEARLRCSPMKGHSHVYWYRQLPEEGLKFMVYLQKENIIDESGMPKERFSAEFPKEGPSILRIQQVVRGDSAAYFCASSPSHQETQYFGPGTRLLVL.

This sequence joins TRBV14 and TRBJ2-1; TRBD2 matches at 7 bases. The junction had 7 bases not matched to a gene; V was cut back by 2 bases and J by 9 bases. The germline CDR1 and CDR2 sequences are SGHDN and FVKESK. The CDR3 length is 14 residues. The CDR3 DNA follows: TGTGCCAGCAGCCAACTACGGACTAGTATTGAGCAGTTCTTC. Protein: CASSQLRTSIEQFF.

The chain combines TRBV11-2 with TRBJ2-3; D is perhaps TRBD2 (6 bases). Trimming took off 5 bases at V and 2 bases at J, with 11 bases between the two ends. Germline values: CDR1 SGHAT, CDR2 FQNNGV. CDR3 length: 14 residues. CDR3 protein: CASSAGTPTDTQYF. DNA of the CDR3: TGTGCCAGCAGCGCCGGGACTCCCACAGATACGCAGTATTTT.

In its sample, this clone was seen a few times. CDR3 sequence (DNA): TGTGCCTGGGGAGGAGTAGCGGGGGGAGAGACCCAGTACTTC. It specifies CAWGGVAGGETQYF. The chain links TRBV30 to TRBJ2-5; 10 nucleotides match TRBD2. The V gene's germline CDR1 is GTSNPN and CDR2 SVGIG (reference sequence). This CDR3 has 14 amino acids. V shed 5 bases, J shed 4 bases, and the junction held 7 bases outside the gene matches. Full variable domain (remainder filled in from reference TRBV30 and TRBJ2-5): SQTIHQWPATLVQPVGSPLSLECTVEGTSNPNLYWYRQAAGRGLQLLFYSVGIGQISSEVPQNLSASRPQDRQFILSSKKLLLSDSGFYLCAWGGVAGGETQYFGPGTRLLVL.

J is TRBJ2-7 and V is TRBV9; the match to TRBD2 covers 8 bases. The trim removed 0 bases at V and 6 bases at J, leaving 8 bases unmatched. The germline gives CDR1 SGDLS, CDR2 YYNGEE. The CDR3 has 15 amino acids. The CDR3 DNA sequence: TGTGCCAGCAGCGTAGATTTAGCGGGGCCTTCCGAGCAGTACTTC. It translates to CASSVDLAGPSEQYF. Filled out from reference TRBV9 and TRBJ2-7, the complete variable domain reads DSGVTQTPKHLITATGQRVTLRCSPRSGDLSVYWYQQSLDQGLQFLIQYYNGEERAKGNILERFSAQQFPDLHSELNLSSLELGDSALYFCASSVDLAGPSEQYFGPGTRLTVT.